The clone carrying this T cell receptor (beta chain) was counted only a few times. Its specificity is not known. Trimming at V came to 4 bases and at J to 3 bases, leaving 1 base not matched to a gene. Per germline, CDR1 SGDLS and CDR2 YYNGEE. The CDR3 totals 15 residues. TCRdb fed the 5' RACE reads into MiXCR, producing one record per CDR3 protein. The sample carries 150,000 or so distinct CDR3 sequences, 9.3% recorded once. The data were obtained in a study of T cells after yellow fever vaccination. General study findings and limits: Post-booster reappearance was seen for most primary-vaccination clones (about 95% CD4, about 90% CD8). Some clonotypes were seen in both the CD4 and the CD8 compartments. These made up a small share and likely arose from convergent recombination.

Sequencing was performed on CD8+ T cells sorted from PBMCs, taken 45 days after the yellow fever booster vaccination. The receptor comes from a man between 18 and 29 years old who received the YFV17D yellow fever vaccine. The chain carries TRBV9 and TRBJ2-5; 15 bases align to TRBD2. The CDR3 DNA reads TGTGCCAGCAGCCGGACTAGCGGGGGGGAAGAGACCCAGTACTTC. As protein: CASSRTSGGEETQYF.